This is a list of T cell receptor beta chains from one sample in a study of STAT3 mutations in large granular lymphocyte leukemia. This table comes from immunoSEQ multiplex PCR, and its TCRdb copy is limited to in-frame clones, with some not included. The sample has over 4,000 clones, approximately 49% seen once. Sequences were obtained from peripheral blood mononuclear cells. Source of these receptors: a man aged 60-69 years with T-cell large granular lymphocyte leukemia. Some clones in this sample may be carry-over from other donors' samples. Each CDR3 is given with its conserved first and last residue. D genes are given only for firm matches. A clone size is listed for some rows: how often the clone was seen (once, few, many), or a class if it is expanded.

clone_size: medium-sized; v_call: TRBV29-1; j_call: TRBJ2-1; d_call: .; cdr3_length: 12; cdr3_aa: CSVNGGYNEQFF; cdr3_nt: TGCAGCGTTAATGGCGGTTACAATGAGCAGTTCTTC
clone_size: .; v_call: TRBV10-2; j_call: TRBJ2-1; d_call: TRBD2; cdr3_length: 15; cdr3_aa: CASSASGSLGNEQFF; cdr3_nt: TGCGCCAGCAGTGCTAGCGGGAGTTTGGGCAATGAGCAGTTCTTC
clone_size: few; v_call: TRBV6-5; j_call: TRBJ2-5; d_call: .; cdr3_length: 11; cdr3_aa: CASSFGATQYF; cdr3_nt: TGTGCCAGCAGTTTCGGGGCGACCCAGTACTTC
clone_size: .; v_call: TRBV25-1; j_call: TRBJ1-2; d_call: .; cdr3_length: 12; cdr3_aa: CASSDGVWGYTF; cdr3_nt: TGTGCCAGCAGTGACGGGGTTTGGGGCTACACCTTC
clone_size: .; v_call: TRBV18; j_call: TRBJ2-6; d_call: .; cdr3_length: 17; cdr3_aa: CASSTGIALSGANVLTF; cdr3_nt: TGTGCCAGCTCAACCGGGATTGCTCTCTCTGGGGCCAACGTCCTGACTTTC
clone_size: .; v_call: TRBV18; j_call: TRBJ1-1; d_call: .; cdr3_length: 14; cdr3_aa: CASSPKRDGAEAFF; cdr3_nt: TGTGCCAGCTCACCAAAGAGGGATGGGGCTGAAGCTTTCTTT
clone_size: .; v_call: TRBV30; j_call: TRBJ1-1; d_call: .; cdr3_length: 15; cdr3_aa: CAWSGFGSGNTEAFF; cdr3_nt: TGTGCCTGGAGTGGGTTCGGATCTGGGAACACTGAAGCTTTCTTT
clone_size: .; v_call: TRBV5-1; j_call: TRBJ2-2; d_call: .; cdr3_length: 14; cdr3_aa: CASSLGSVTGELFF; cdr3_nt: TGCGCCAGCAGCTTGGGATCGGTCACCGGGGAGCTGTTTTTT
clone_size: .; v_call: TRBV28; j_call: TRBJ1-2; d_call: .; cdr3_length: 14; cdr3_aa: CASSLGDRIYGYTF; cdr3_nt: TGTGCCAGCAGTTTAGGCGACCGCATCTATGGCTACACCTTC
clone_size: .; v_call: TRBV20-1; j_call: TRBJ2-3; d_call: .; cdr3_length: 11; cdr3_aa: CSAPRDDTQYF; cdr3_nt: TGCAGTGCTCCGAGGGATGATACGCAGTATTTT
clone_size: .; v_call: TRBV6-6; j_call: TRBJ1-5; d_call: .; cdr3_length: 12; cdr3_aa: CASSEGLQPQHF; cdr3_nt: TGTGCCAGCAGTGAGGGGCTTCAGCCCCAGCATTTT
clone_size: .; v_call: TRBV4-1; j_call: TRBJ1-1; d_call: .; cdr3_length: 15; cdr3_aa: CASSQDSGATTEAFF; cdr3_nt: TGCGCCAGCAGCCAAGATTCGGGGGCAACCACTGAAGCTTTCTTT
clone_size: .; v_call: TRBV13; j_call: TRBJ1-3; d_call: .; cdr3_length: 12; cdr3_aa: CASSLVQAAIYF; cdr3_nt: TGTGCCAGCAGCTTAGTACAGGCGGCCATATATTTT
clone_size: .; v_call: TRBV7-2; j_call: TRBJ2-3; d_call: .; cdr3_length: 12; cdr3_aa: CASSSSEIEKYF; cdr3_nt: TGTGCCAGCAGCTCGTCGGAGATCGAGAAGTATTTT
clone_size: few; v_call: TRBV6-5; j_call: TRBJ2-4; d_call: .; cdr3_length: 13; cdr3_aa: CASRGLAKNIQYF; cdr3_nt: TGTGCCAGTCGGGGTCTAGCCAAAAACATTCAGTACTTC
clone_size: few; v_call: TRBV5-4; j_call: TRBJ1-2; d_call: TRBD1; cdr3_length: 13; cdr3_aa: CASSFDRAFGYTF; cdr3_nt: TGTGCCAGCAGCTTCGACAGGGCCTTTGGCTACACCTTC
clone_size: .; v_call: TRBV30; j_call: TRBJ1-6; d_call: .; cdr3_length: 12; cdr3_aa: CAWSSPLSPLHF; cdr3_nt: TGTGCCTGGAGTTCCCCCCTGTCACCCCTCCACTTT